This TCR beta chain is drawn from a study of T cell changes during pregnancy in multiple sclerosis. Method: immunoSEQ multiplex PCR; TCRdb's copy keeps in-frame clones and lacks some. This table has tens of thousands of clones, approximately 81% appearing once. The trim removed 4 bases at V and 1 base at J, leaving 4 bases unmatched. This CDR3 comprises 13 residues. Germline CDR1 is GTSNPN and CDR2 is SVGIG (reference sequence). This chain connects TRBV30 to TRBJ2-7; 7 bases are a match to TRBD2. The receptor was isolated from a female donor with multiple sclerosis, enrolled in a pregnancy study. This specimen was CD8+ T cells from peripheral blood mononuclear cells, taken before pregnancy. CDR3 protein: CAWNSGVSYEQYF. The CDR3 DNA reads TGTGCCTGGAACAGCGGGGTATCCTACGAGCAGTACTTC.